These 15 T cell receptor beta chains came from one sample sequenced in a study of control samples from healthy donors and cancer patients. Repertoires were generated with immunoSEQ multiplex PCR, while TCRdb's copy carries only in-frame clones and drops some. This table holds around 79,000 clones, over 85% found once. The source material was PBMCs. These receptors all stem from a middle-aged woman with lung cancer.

CDR3 residues: CASSVVPWDTEAFF. The CDR3 coding sequence is TGTGCCAGCAGCGTAGTACCTTGGGACACTGAAGCTTTCTTT. V usage is TRBV9 and J usage is TRBJ1-1; D unresolved. The V gene lost 0 bases and the J gene lost 3 bases, with 9 bases spanning the gap. This CDR3 comprises 14 residues. Per the germline V gene, CDR1 is SGDLS and CDR2 is YYNGEE.

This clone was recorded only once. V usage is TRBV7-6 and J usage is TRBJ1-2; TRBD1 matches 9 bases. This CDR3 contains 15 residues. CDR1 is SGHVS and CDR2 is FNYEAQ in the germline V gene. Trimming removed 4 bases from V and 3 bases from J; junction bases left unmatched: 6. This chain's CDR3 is CASSSTGTGHYGYTF. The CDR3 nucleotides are TGTGCCAGCAGCTCCACGGGGACAGGGCACTATGGCTACACCTTC.

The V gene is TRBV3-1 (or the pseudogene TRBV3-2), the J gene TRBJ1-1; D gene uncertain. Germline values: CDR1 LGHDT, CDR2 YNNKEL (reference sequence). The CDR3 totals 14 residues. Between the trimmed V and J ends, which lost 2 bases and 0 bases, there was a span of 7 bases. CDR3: CASSQHSVNTEAFF. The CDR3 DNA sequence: TGTGCCAGCAGCCAACACAGCGTGAACACTGAAGCTTTCTTT.

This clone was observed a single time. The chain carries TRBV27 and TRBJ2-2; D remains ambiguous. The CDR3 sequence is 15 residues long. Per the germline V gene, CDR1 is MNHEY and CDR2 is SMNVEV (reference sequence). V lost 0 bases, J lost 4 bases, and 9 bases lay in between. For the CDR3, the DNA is TGTGCCAGCAGTTTATCGAGGCTGGGCACCGGGGAGCTGTTTTTT. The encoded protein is CASSLSRLGTGELFF.

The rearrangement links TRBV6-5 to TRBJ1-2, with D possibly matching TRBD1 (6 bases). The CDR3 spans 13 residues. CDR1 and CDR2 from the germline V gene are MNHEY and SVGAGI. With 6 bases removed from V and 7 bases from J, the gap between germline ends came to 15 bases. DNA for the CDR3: TGTGCCAGCAGCCGACAGGCGGTGGGTGGCTACACCTTC. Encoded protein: CASSRQAVGGYTF.

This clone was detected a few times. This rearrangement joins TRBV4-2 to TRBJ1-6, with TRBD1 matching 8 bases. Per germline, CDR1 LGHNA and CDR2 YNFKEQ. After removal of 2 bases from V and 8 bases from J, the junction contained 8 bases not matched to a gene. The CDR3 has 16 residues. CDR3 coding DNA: TGTGCCAGCAGCCAAAATCCGGGACAGGCAGATTCACCCCTCCACTTT. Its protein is CASSQNPGQADSPLHF.

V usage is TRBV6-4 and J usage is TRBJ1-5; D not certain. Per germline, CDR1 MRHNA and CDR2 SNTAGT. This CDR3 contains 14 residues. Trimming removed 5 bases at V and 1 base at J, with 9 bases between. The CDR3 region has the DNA TGTGCCAGCAGTTCCAAGGACAGCAATCAGCCCCAGCATTTT. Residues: CASSSKDSNQPQHF.

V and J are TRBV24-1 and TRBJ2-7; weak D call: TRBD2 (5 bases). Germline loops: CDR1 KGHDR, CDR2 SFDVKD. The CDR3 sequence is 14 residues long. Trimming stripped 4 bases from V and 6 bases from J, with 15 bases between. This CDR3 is CATSDPGGTGEQYF. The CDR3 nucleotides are TGTGCCACCAGTGACCCCGGAGGTACGGGCGAGCAGTACTTC.

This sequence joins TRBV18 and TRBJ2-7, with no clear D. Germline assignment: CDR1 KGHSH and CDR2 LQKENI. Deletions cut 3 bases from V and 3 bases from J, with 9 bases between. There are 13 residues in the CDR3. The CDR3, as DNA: TGTGCCAGCTCACCTCGTAACAACTACGAGCAGTACTTC. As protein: CASSPRNNYEQYF.

CDR3 nucleotides: TGTGCCAGCAGCTTAGTGGCAGCCAGCCAGAATAGCAATCAGCCCCAGCATTTT. Translation: CASSLVAASQNSNQPQHF. The chain has TRBV7-6 and TRBJ1-5; D not certain. This CDR3 comprises 18 residues. Germline V gives CDR1 SGHVS, CDR2 FNYEAQ. V dropped 1 base and J dropped 0 bases, with 16 bases sitting between them.

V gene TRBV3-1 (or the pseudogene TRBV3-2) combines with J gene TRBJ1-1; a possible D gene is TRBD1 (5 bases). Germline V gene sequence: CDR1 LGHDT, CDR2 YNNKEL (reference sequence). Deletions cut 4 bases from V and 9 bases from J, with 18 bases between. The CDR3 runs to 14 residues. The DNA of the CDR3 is TGTGCCAGCAGCCTTTTGGGACTTCGGGGGAAAGCTTTCTTT. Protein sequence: CASSLLGLRGKAFF.

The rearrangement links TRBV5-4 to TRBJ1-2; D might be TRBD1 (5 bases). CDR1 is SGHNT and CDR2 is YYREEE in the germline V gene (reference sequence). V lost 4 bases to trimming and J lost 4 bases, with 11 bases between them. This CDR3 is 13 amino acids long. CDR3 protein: CASSHRGVYGYTF. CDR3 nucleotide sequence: TGTGCCAGCAGCCATAGGGGAGTCTATGGCTACACCTTC.

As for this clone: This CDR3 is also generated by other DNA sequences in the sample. This CDR3 reads CASSLGGGPETQYF. In DNA, the CDR3 is TGTGCCAGCAGCTTAGGAGGGGGGCCGGAGACCCAGTACTTC. The gene calls are TRBV7-9 and TRBJ2-5; D is tentatively TRBD1 or TRBD2 (6 bases each). Trimming stripped 1 base from V and 5 bases from J, with 11 bases between. CDR3 length: 14 residues. Germline CDR1 reads SEHNR; CDR2 reads FQNEAQ (reference sequence). The full variable domain, its missing parts supplied by reference TRBV7-9 and TRBJ2-5, is DTGVSQNPRHKITKRGQNVTFRCDPISEHNRLYWYRQTLGQGPEFLTYFQNEAQLEKSRLLSDRFSAERPKGSFSTLEIQRTEQGDSAMYLCASSLGGGPETQYFGPGTRLLVL.

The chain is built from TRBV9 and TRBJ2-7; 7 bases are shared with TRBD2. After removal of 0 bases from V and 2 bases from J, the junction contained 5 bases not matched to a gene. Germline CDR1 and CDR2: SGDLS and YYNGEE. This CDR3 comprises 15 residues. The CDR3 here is CASSVVASGTYEQYF. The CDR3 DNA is TGTGCCAGCAGCGTAGTTGCTAGCGGAACCTACGAGCAGTACTTC. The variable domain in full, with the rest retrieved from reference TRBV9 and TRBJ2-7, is DSGVTQTPKHLITATGQRVTLRCSPRSGDLSVYWYQQSLDQGLQFLIQYYNGEERAKGNILERFSAQQFPDLHSELNLSSLELGDSALYFCASSVVASGTYEQYFGPGTRLTVT.

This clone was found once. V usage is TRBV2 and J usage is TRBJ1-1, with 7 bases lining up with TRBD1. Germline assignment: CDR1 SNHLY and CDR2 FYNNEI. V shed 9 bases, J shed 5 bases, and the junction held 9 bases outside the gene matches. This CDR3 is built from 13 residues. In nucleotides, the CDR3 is TGTGCCAGGGAGGGGGCGCCGGGGACTGAAGCTTTCTTT. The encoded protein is CAREGAPGTEAFF.